This entry features one T cell receptor beta chain sequence. Antigen specificity is unknown. Profiling relied on immunoSEQ multiplex PCR, and the TCRdb table lists in-frame clones only, not all of them. The sample holds approximately 80,000 clones, roughly 89% seen once. This specimen comes from a study of graft-versus-host responses after intestinal transplantation. The study, taken as a whole, reports: There was an association between peak levels of circulating GvH clones and early post-transplant HvG declines.

The input for sequencing was unstimulated CD4+ T cells sorted from spleen or lymph node cells, taken before intestinal transplant. The receptor was derived from a human donor who received an intestinal transplant.

CDR3 DNA: TGCGCCAGCAGCGCCCTCGACCGGGCCGGGGAGCTGTTTTTT. The encoded protein is CASSALDRAGELFF. V gene TRBV5-1 combines with J gene TRBJ2-2; no clear D. Germline V gene data show CDR1 as SGHRS and CDR2 as YFSETQ. With 4 bases removed from V and 6 bases from J, the gap between germline ends came to 13 bases. This CDR3 is 14 amino acids long.